Shown below are 5 T cell receptor beta chains from a single sample sequenced in a study of vaccination and CD4 T cells after COVID-19. Treatment here: approximately nine-day PBMC culture with coronavirus spike peptide pools or control peptides (ViraFEST assay). The antigens for these receptors are not known. Oncomine TCR Beta short-read sequencing was applied to DNA from cultured CD4+ T cells. MiXCR, run by TCRdb on the PCR reads, gives a single entry per CDR3 protein. This table holds about 17,000 distinct CDR3 sequences, about 43% found once. Sequencing was done on a sample of CD4+ T cells from blood, cultured in vitro. Receptors were obtained from a human donor who had recovered from COVID-19.

The chain is built from TRBV20-1 and TRBJ2-1, with no clear D. Per germline, CDR1 DFQATT and CDR2 SNEGSKA (reference sequence). The length of the CDR3 is 13 residues. The ends were cut back, 1 base at V and 6 bases at J, with 10 bases in the middle. Here the CDR3 reads CSARGGWGNEQFF. The CDR3 DNA follows: TGCAGTGCTAGAGGTGGATGGGGCAATGAGCAGTTCTTC.

This clonotype has more than one count but fewer than ten. The genes are TRBV7-2 and TRBJ1-5; TRBD1 aligns across 9 bases. J gave up 3 bases and V 5 bases, and 5 bases lay outside the gene matches. The CDR3 sequence is 15 residues long. Germline lookup yields CDR1 SGHTA and CDR2 FQGNSA. The CDR3 DNA follows: TGTGCCAGCAGCCTACAGGGGGCCATCAATCAGCCCCAGCATTTT. This sequence encodes CASSLQGAINQPQHF.

This chain connects TRBV11-2 to TRBJ2-7; TRBD2 matches at 10 bases. With 5 bases clipped from V and 0 bases from J, the junction kept 25 bases outside the gene matches. Germline CDR1 SGHAT, CDR2 FQNNGV. The CDR3 is 22 residues long. The chain's CDR3 is CASSLRASGGEWSFRSSYEQYF. CDR3 bases: TGTGCCAGCAGCCTGAGGGCTAGCGGGGGCGAATGGTCTTTTAGGAGCTCCTACGAGCAGTACTTC. Filled out from reference TRBV11-2 and TRBJ2-7, the complete variable domain reads EAGVAQSPRYKIIEKRQSVAFWCNPISGHATLYWYQQILGQGPKLLIQFQNNGVVDDSQLPKDRFSAERLKGVDSTLKIQPAKLEDSAVYLCASSLRASGGEWSFRSSYEQYFGPGTRLTVT.

The chain recombines TRBV18 with TRBJ2-6, with D unclear. Trimming removed 6 bases from V and 0 bases from J, with 6 bases in between. The CDR3 sequence is 14 residues long. The germline gives CDR1 KGHSH, CDR2 LQKENI. CDR3 DNA sequence: TGTGCCAGCTCTCCAAACTCTGGGGCCAACGTCCTGACTTTC. Its protein is CASSPNSGANVLTF. Using reference TRBV18 and TRBJ2-6 for the parts outside the CDR3, the full variable domain is NAGVMQNPRHLVRRRGQEARLRCSPMKGHSHVYWYRQLPEEGLKFMVYLQKENIIDESGMPKERFSAEFPKEGPSILRIQQVVRGDSAAYFCASSPNSGANVLTFGAGSRLTVL.

The chain is built from TRBV18 and TRBJ2-5, with 7 bases lining up with TRBD2. The CDR3 spans 14 residues. Germline V gene data show CDR1 as KGHSH and CDR2 as LQKENI. The V and J ends lost 0 bases and 5 bases, in that order; junction bases with no gene match: 3. CDR3 amino acids: CASSPPTSVETQYF. The CDR3 bases are TGTGCCAGCTCACCACCCACTAGCGTTGAGACCCAGTACTTC.